What follows are 9 T cell receptor beta chains derived from one specimen sequenced in a study of cytomegalovirus exposure and HLA in healthy donors. Clones were read by immunoSEQ multiplex PCR, and TCRdb kept only the in-frame ones, dropping some. The sample holds fewer than 65,000 clones; roughly 89% are singletons and the top ten take around 15%. Sequences were obtained from PBMCs. The receptors here all came from a woman aged 18-30 years in good health and CMV-seronegative.

This clone was detected once. The chain uses TRBV4-3 and TRBJ2-7; 7 bases map to TRBD2. Trimming at V came to 4 bases and at J to 4 bases, leaving 10 bases not matched to a gene. The CDR3 runs 15 residues. Per germline, CDR1 LGHNA and CDR2 YSLEER. In DNA form, the CDR3 reads TGCGCCAGCAGCCCTCTTGGGGGAGGGCTGTACGAGCAGTACTTC. This translates into CASSPLGGGLYEQYF.

The chain recombines TRBV5-1 with TRBJ1-6; TRBD1 aligns across 7 bases. Germline V lookup: CDR1 SGHRS, CDR2 YFSETQ. The trim removed 5 bases at V and 0 bases at J, leaving 11 bases unmatched. CDR3 length: 18 residues. The CDR3 reads CASRLDPGQSSYNSPLHF. CDR3 in DNA: TGCGCCAGCAGACTGGACCCGGGACAGAGCTCCTATAATTCACCCCTCCACTTT. Full variable domain (missing parts from reference TRBV5-1 and TRBJ1-6): KAGVTQTPRYLIKTRGQQVTLSCSPISGHRSVSWYQQTPGQGLQFLFEYFSETQRNKGNFPGRFSGRQFSNSRSEMNVSTLELGDSALYLCASRLDPGQSSYNSPLHFGNGTRLTVT.

V and J are TRBV27 and TRBJ2-4, with 16 bases identical to TRBD2. The germline V gene encodes CDR1 MNHEY and CDR2 SMNVEV (reference sequence). The CDR3 is made up of 15 amino acids. V shed 6 bases and J 8 bases; nucleotides not matched to a gene: 4. CDR3 nucleotide sequence: TGTGCCAGCAGGGGACTAGCGGGAGGGCGGGACATTCAGTACTTC. It translates to CASRGLAGGRDIQYF.

The genes are TRBV10-3 and TRBJ2-1, with 9 bases lining up with TRBD1. Germline trimming cut 3 bases from V and 1 base from J; bases unmatched to any gene: 7. CDR3 length: 17 amino acids. Per germline, CDR1 ENHRY and CDR2 SYGVKD. This CDR3 reads CAISDDRGLGSYNEQFF. For the CDR3, the DNA is TGTGCCATCAGTGACGACAGGGGGTTGGGTTCCTACAATGAGCAGTTCTTC.

This chain joins TRBV19 and TRBJ2-4, with TRBD2 as a possible D gene (6 bases). Trimming took 5 bases from V and 4 from J, leaving 12 bases between them. Germline CDR1 reads LNHDA; CDR2 reads SQIVND (reference sequence). The CDR3 spans 14 residues. CDR3 protein: CASSFGDSKNIQYF. CDR3 nucleotides: TGTGCCAGTAGTTTCGGGGACTCGAAAAACATTCAGTACTTC.

The CDR3 sequence is CASRDNRGLGDTQYF. DNA of the CDR3: TGTGCCAGCAGAGACAACAGGGGGCTGGGGGATACGCAGTATTTT. This rearrangement joins TRBV6-5 to TRBJ2-3; 9 nucleotides align to TRBD1. In germline, CDR1 is MNHEY, CDR2 SVGAGI. V dropped 6 bases and J dropped 6; count of bases not matched to a gene: 10. The CDR3 contains 15 residues.

The V and J genes are TRBV4-3 and TRBJ1-3; unclear D gene. Per the germline V gene, CDR1 is LGHNA and CDR2 is YSLEER. The CDR3 runs 15 residues. The V end was cut by 6 bases, the J end by 4 bases, with 16 bases between. CDR3 residues: CASSTDRNSGNTIYF. CDR3 DNA: TGCGCCAGCAGTACAGATAGAAACTCGGGAAACACCATATATTTT.

V gene TRBV6-1 combines with J gene TRBJ1-6; the match to TRBD1 covers 8 bases. Germline values: CDR1 MNHNS, CDR2 SASEGT. The CDR3 totals 13 residues. The J segment lost 10 bases and the V segment lost 8 bases, leaving 7 bases of the junction unmatched. The CDR3 here is CASARTGYSPLHF. The CDR3, as DNA: TGTGCCAGCGCACGGACAGGGTACTCACCCCTCCACTTT.

V and J are TRBV4-2 and TRBJ2-2, with TRBD1 matching over 9 bases. The CDR3 consists of 15 residues. From germline, CDR1 is LGHNA and CDR2 YNFKEQ. After removal of 4 bases from V and 1 base from J, the junction contained 1 base not matched to a gene. The DNA for the CDR3 is TGTGCCAGCAGCCCGGGACAGGGGAACACCGGGGAGCTGTTTTTT. Protein sequence: CASSPGQGNTGELFF.